The 32 T cell receptor beta chains below all came from one sample that was sequenced in a study of T cells in Graves' hyperthyroidism and ophthalmopathy. The TCR beta CDR3 regions underwent amplification using RNA transcripts as the source. A set of HTBI primers served as the primers for a first-round RT-PCR of the TCR CDR3. Each CDR3 protein gets one entry after TCRdb re-called the multiplex PCR reads with MiXCR. The sample lists about 360,000 distinct CDR3 sequences, 15% to 20% occurring once. Material for sequencing was blood. These receptors were collected from a woman younger than 30 with Graves' hyperthyroidism.

The chain is built from TRBV19 and TRBJ1-5; no clear D gene. CDR3 size: 17 residues. Germline-derived CDR1 and CDR2 are LNHDA and SQIVND (reference sequence). With 3 bases removed from V and 3 bases from J, the gap between germline ends came to 18 bases. CDR3 bases: TGTGCCAGTAGTATGAGGCAGGCTGAAATACTCAATCAGCCCCAGCATTTT. This codes for CASSMRQAEILNQPQHF.

This clonotype was found many times. J is TRBJ1-1 and V is TRBV5-1; TRBD1 matches 10 bases. The CDR3 is 15 amino acids. Trimming at V came to 4 bases and at J to 0 bases, leaving 3 bases not matched to a gene. Germline CDR1 reads SGHRS; CDR2 reads YFSETQ. The CDR3 DNA reads as TGCGCCAGCAGCACAGGACAGGGGGTGAACACTGAAGCTTTCTTT. Translation: CASSTGQGVNTEAFF.

This clonotype was counted ten times or more. This rearrangement joins TRBV11-1 to TRBJ2-2; D assignment may be TRBD1 or TRBD2 (5 bases each). Germline V CDR1 and CDR2: SGHAT, FQDESV (reference sequence). The CDR3 runs to 16 residues. V was shortened by 5 bases and J by 1 base, with 14 bases between the two germline ends. The CDR3 bases are TGTGCCAGCAGCGCCGGGACCGCCTTGAACACCGGGGAGCTGTTTTTT. Its protein is CASSAGTALNTGELFF.

This clonotype occurred many times. The gene calls are TRBV7-6 and TRBJ2-7; TRBD1 agrees at 8 bases. CDR1 SGHVS and CDR2 FNYEAQ come from the germline V gene. The CDR3 runs 16 residues. J gave up 4 bases and V 5 bases, and 13 bases lay outside the gene matches. The CDR3 reads CASSPAFRDRSYEQYF. The CDR3 region has the DNA TGTGCCAGCAGCCCAGCCTTTCGGGACAGGAGTTACGAGCAGTACTTC.

The sample holds a few counts of this clonotype. The chain is built from TRBV30 and TRBJ1-1; D perhaps matches TRBD1 (5 bases). V lost 1 base and J 2 bases, leaving 20 bases between the germline ends. The CDR3 sequence is 17 residues long. CDR1 is GTSNPN and CDR2 is SVGIG in the germline V gene (reference sequence). CDR3 loop: CAWSDPARGTINTEAFF. The CDR3 coding sequence is TGTGCCTGGAGTGATCCTGCCAGAGGGACCATTAACACTGAAGCTTTCTTT.

The chain is built from TRBV5-1 and TRBJ1-1, with 8 bases aligning to TRBD1. The CDR3 runs to 14 residues. V lost 3 bases and J lost 5; bases outside the gene matches: 6. Germline V gene sequence: CDR1 SGHRS, CDR2 YFSETQ. The CDR3 DNA reads TGCGCCAGCAGCTCCACAGGGGGAACGACTGAAGCTTTCTTT. This encodes CASSSTGGTTEAFF.

This clonotype occurred many times. V is TRBV27 and J is TRBJ1-5, with TRBD1 as a possible D gene (5 bases). Deletions cut 3 bases from V and 5 bases from J, with 8 bases between. This CDR3 comprises 13 residues. The germline V gene encodes CDR1 MNHEY and CDR2 SMNVEV (reference sequence). This chain's CDR3 is CASSFRGDQPQHF. The CDR3 bases are TGTGCCAGCAGTTTTCGGGGGGATCAGCCCCAGCATTTT.

This clonotype was counted ten times or more. The CDR3 spells CASSHPTLQTGNTIYF. The DNA of the CDR3 is TGTGCCAGCAGCCATCCGACTCTCCAAACTGGAAACACCATATATTTT. V and J are TRBV12-3 or TRBV12-4 and TRBJ1-3; D is ambiguous. The CDR3 contains 16 residues. V lost 6 bases and J lost 2, with 17 bases in between.

This clonotype showed up many times. The genes are TRBV5-1 and TRBJ1-3; D perhaps matches TRBD1 (5 bases). The V gene's germline CDR1 is SGHRS and CDR2 YFSETQ. The CDR3 is 13 residues long. V lost 7 bases and J 2 bases, leaving 10 bases between the germline ends. CDR3 protein: CASGGTTGNTIYF. In DNA form, the CDR3 reads TGCGCCAGCGGAGGGACTACTGGAAACACCATATATTTT.

This clonotype was detected many times. The chain carries TRBV6-5 and TRBJ1-2; possible D gene TRBD1, 5 bases. The germline CDR1 and CDR2 sequences are MNHEY and SVGAGI. The V end was cut by 2 bases, the J end by 0 bases, with 10 bases between. The CDR3 is made up of 15 amino acids. For the CDR3, the DNA is TGTGCCAGCAGTTACGCCCCGGGGGCTAACTATGGCTACACCTTC. This translates into CASSYAPGANYGYTF.

This clonotype was observed at least ten times. The chain employs TRBV7-9 and TRBJ1-2; TRBD1 aligns across 8 bases. The germline CDR1 and CDR2 sequences are SEHNR and FQNEAQ (reference sequence). This CDR3 is built from 14 residues. With V trimmed by 1 base and J by 4 bases, 2 bases remained unmatched. The CDR3 DNA reads as TGTGCCAGCAGCTTAGTTGGACAGGGCTATGGCTACACCTTC. Translated, it gives CASSLVGQGYGYTF.

The gene calls are TRBV19 and TRBJ2-2, with D possibly being TRBD2 (6 bases). Germline lookup yields CDR1 LNHDA and CDR2 SQIVND (reference sequence). V was shortened by 8 bases and J by 0 bases, with 13 bases between the two germline ends. The length of the CDR3 is 15 residues. The CDR3 spells CASHPGGANTGELFF. CDR3 DNA sequence: TGTGCCAGTCACCCAGGAGGGGCGAACACCGGGGAGCTGTTTTTT.

In its sample, this clonotype was seen many times. The rearrangement links TRBV7-8 to TRBJ1-5; no clear D. Trimming removed 5 bases from V and 4 bases from J, with 9 bases in between. This CDR3 region has 13 residues. Germline CDR1 SGHVS, CDR2 FQNEAQ. DNA for the CDR3: TGTGCCAGCAGCATGACGGGGAATCAGCCCCAGCATTTT. Amino acids: CASSMTGNQPQHF.

This clonotype was seen repeatedly, ten times or more. The chain links TRBV3-1 to TRBJ1-1; the D gene is possibly TRBD1 (5 bases). V dropped 3 bases and J dropped 4 bases, with 9 bases sitting between them. Germline V gives CDR1 LGHDT, CDR2 YNNKEL (reference sequence). The CDR3 spans 13 residues. CDR3 sequence: CASSHGTVTEAFF. The CDR3 DNA reads TGTGCCAGCAGCCACGGGACGGTCACTGAAGCTTTCTTT.

Only a few counts were recorded for this clonotype. CDR3 in amino acids: CASSEVGGGNNQPQHF. The DNA for the CDR3 is TGTGCCAGCAGTGAAGTCGGAGGGGGAAACAATCAGCCCCAGCATTTT. V is TRBV6-1 and J is TRBJ1-5; tentatively, D is TRBD1 (6 bases). Germline CDR1 MNHNS, CDR2 SASEGT. CDR3 length: 16 residues. V lost 1 base and J 3 bases, leaving 13 bases between the germline ends.

In this sample, this clonotype turned up a few times. The chain is built from TRBV29-1 and TRBJ2-7; a possible D gene is TRBD2 (6 bases). Germline V gene lookup returns CDR1 SQVTM and CDR2 ANQGSEA. With 8 bases removed from V and 6 bases from J, the gap between germline ends came to 17 bases. The CDR3 covers 12 residues. The CDR3 is CSSPGAGGEQYF. CDR3 in DNA: TGCAGCTCCCCCGGGGCCGGGGGCGAGCAGTACTTC.

This clonotype was found many times. This chain uses TRBV20-1 with TRBJ1-2; D not certain. Trimming cost V 5 bases and J 2 bases, with 12 bases left between them. This CDR3 contains 13 residues. Germline assignment: CDR1 DFQATT and CDR2 SNEGSKA (reference sequence). CDR3 DNA sequence: TGCAGTGCTCCCCTGACGGGAAACTATGGCTACACCTTC. It codes for CSAPLTGNYGYTF.

This clonotype was seen a handful of times. This rearrangement joins TRBV5-5 to TRBJ1-5, with no clear D. The CDR3 spans 16 residues. V was trimmed by 3 bases and J by 7 bases, leaving 20 bases between them. The V gene's germline CDR1 is SGHKS and CDR2 YYEKEE (reference sequence). The DNA of the CDR3 is TGTGCCAGCAGCTCCCTCAATGGGGAATCGGCCCAGCCCCAGCATTTT. As protein: CASSSLNGESAQPQHF.

The V call is TRBV3-1, the J call TRBJ1-1, with TRBD1 as a possible D gene (5 bases). The CDR3 extends over 14 amino acids. CDR1 is LGHDT, CDR2 YNNKEL, per germline (reference sequence). The V end lost 4 bases, the J end lost 4 bases, and 13 bases lay between the germline ends. The CDR3 sequence: CASSPGLFGTEAFF. The CDR3 DNA follows: TGTGCCAGCAGCCCGGGACTCTTCGGCACTGAAGCTTTCTTT.

CDR3 DNA: TGTGCCAGCAGCCCCAGGCGTCGAGCGGGGGGACAAGAGACCCAGTACTTC. Translated: CASSPRRRAGGQETQYF. The rearrangement joins TRBV2 to TRBJ2-5; 9 positions match TRBD2. Per germline, CDR1 SNHLY and CDR2 FYNNEI. V trimming: 6 bases; J trimming: 2 bases; junction bases outside the gene matches: 13. The CDR3 has 17 amino acids.

This clonotype was seen at least ten times. This chain uses TRBV12-3 or TRBV12-4 with TRBJ2-7; the D gene is possibly TRBD2 (6 bases). The CDR3 loop spans 10 amino acids. The V gene lost 7 bases and the J gene lost 6 bases, with 7 bases spanning the gap. The CDR3 region has the DNA TGTGCCAGCATCGGGGGCGAGCAGTACTTC. This codes for CASIGGEQYF.

This clonotype was seen repeatedly, ten times or more. The chain joins TRBV20-1 to TRBJ2-5, with TRBD2 identical over 10 bases. The CDR3 runs 15 residues. V lost 0 bases and J lost 3; bases outside the gene matches: 4. Germline loops: CDR1 DFQATT, CDR2 SNEGSKA (reference sequence). The CDR3 sequence: CSARDETSGEETQYF. The CDR3 DNA reads TGCAGTGCTAGAGATGAAACTAGCGGGGAAGAGACCCAGTACTTC.

This clonotype was seen repeatedly, ten times or more. V usage is TRBV6-2 or TRBV6-3 and J usage is TRBJ1-1; no clear D. Per germline, CDR1 MNHEY and CDR2 SVGEGT. CDR3 length: 10 residues. The V end was cut by 8 bases, the J end by 3 bases, with 4 bases between. For the CDR3, the DNA is TGTGCCAGCGGGTACACTGAAGCTTTCTTT. It codes for CASGYTEAFF.

This clonotype is classed as medium-sized (0.01 to 0.1%). The CDR3 bases are TGTGCCAGCAGTGAAGGGACAGGGAGCTCCTACGAGCAGTACTTC. Protein sequence: CASSEGTGSSYEQYF. The chain has TRBV6-1 and TRBJ2-7, with TRBD1 matching 8 bases. V dropped 1 base and J dropped 0; count of bases not matched to a gene: 2. CDR3 length: 15 residues. CDR1 and CDR2 from the germline V gene are MNHNS and SASEGT.

This clonotype appeared many times. The chain couples TRBV5-1 to TRBJ1-2, with 9 bases lining up with TRBD1. J lost 4 bases, V lost 0 bases, and 4 bases had no gene match. From germline, CDR1 is SGHRS and CDR2 YFSETQ. This CDR3 comprises 15 residues. The CDR3 sequence is CASSLGGTGPYGYTF. In DNA form, the CDR3 reads TGCGCCAGCAGCTTGGGGGGGACAGGGCCCTATGGCTACACCTTC.

This clonotype has ten or more counts. The rearrangement uses TRBV20-1 and TRBJ1-5; 7 bases match TRBD1. The trim removed 3 bases at V and 5 bases at J, leaving 7 bases unmatched. CDR3 length: 14 residues. Looked up from germline, CDR1 is DFQATT and CDR2 is SNEGSKA (reference sequence). DNA for the CDR3: TGCAGTGCTAGGGAGACAGGGACCTATCAGCCCCAGCATTTT. It codes for CSARETGTYQPQHF.

Many counts were recorded for this clonotype. V is TRBV27 and J is TRBJ2-5, with D possibly being TRBD2 (7 bases). There are 14 residues in the CDR3. The V gene's germline CDR1 is MNHEY and CDR2 SMNVEV (reference sequence). The V gene lost 6 bases and the J gene lost 5 bases, with 16 bases spanning the gap. The CDR3 DNA sequence: TGTGCCAGCAGCCCTTCACAGGGAGGGGAGACCCAGTACTTC. Protein sequence: CASSPSQGGETQYF.

This clonotype was detected ten times or more. V is TRBV7-8 and J is TRBJ2-7; 7 bases align to TRBD1. The length of the CDR3 is 15 residues. The V gene end was trimmed by 4 bases and the J gene end by 3 bases; junction bases not matched to a gene: 9. CDR1 and CDR2 from the germline V gene are SGHVS and FQNEAQ. For the CDR3, the DNA is TGTGCCAGCAGCTCACCGGGACAGAAAATCTACGAGCAGTACTTC. Amino acids: CASSSPGQKIYEQYF.

J is TRBJ2-7 and V is TRBV7-3; 10 bases match TRBD2. There are 15 residues in the CDR3. The V and J ends lost 0 bases and 2 bases, in that order; junction bases with no gene match: 1. Germline V gene lookup returns CDR1 SGHTA and CDR2 FQGTGA. CDR3 in DNA: TGTGCCAGCAGCTTAACAGCGGGGGGGACCTACGAGCAGTACTTC. Protein sequence: CASSLTAGGTYEQYF. The full variable domain, completed using reference TRBV7-3 and TRBJ2-7, is GAGVSQTPSNKVTEKGKYVELRCDPISGHTALYWYRQSLGQGPEFLIYFQGTGAADDSGLPNDRFFAVRPEGSVSTLKIQRTERGDSAVYLCASSLTAGGTYEQYFGPGTRLTVT.

The gene calls are TRBV19 and TRBJ2-2; no definite D call. The V gene's germline CDR1 is LNHDA and CDR2 SQIVND (reference sequence). Trimming removed 0 bases from V and 9 bases from J, with 5 bases in between. The CDR3 is 12 residues long. CDR3 sequence (DNA): TGTGCCAGTAGTATAGATTTTCGGGAGCTGTTTTTT. Its protein is CASSIDFRELFF.

This clonotype was recorded many times. The chain is built from TRBV9 and TRBJ1-1, with 7 positions matching TRBD1. Germline CDR1 and CDR2: SGDLS and YYNGEE. V shed 4 bases and J 1 base; nucleotides not matched to a gene: 10. The CDR3 extends over 16 amino acids. CDR3 amino acids: CASSSTEGQRNTEAFF. DNA for the CDR3: TGTGCCAGCAGCAGTACTGAGGGACAGAGGAACACTGAAGCTTTCTTT.

This clonotype came up many times. The V and J genes are TRBV6-4 and TRBJ2-3, with 13 positions matching TRBD2. Looked up from germline, CDR1 is MRHNA and CDR2 is SNTAGT. The length of the CDR3 is 15 residues. V shed 3 bases, J shed 3 bases, and the junction held 0 bases outside the gene matches. The CDR3 protein is CASSEGLAGTDTQYF. The CDR3, as DNA: TGTGCCAGCAGTGAGGGACTAGCGGGGACAGATACGCAGTATTTT.